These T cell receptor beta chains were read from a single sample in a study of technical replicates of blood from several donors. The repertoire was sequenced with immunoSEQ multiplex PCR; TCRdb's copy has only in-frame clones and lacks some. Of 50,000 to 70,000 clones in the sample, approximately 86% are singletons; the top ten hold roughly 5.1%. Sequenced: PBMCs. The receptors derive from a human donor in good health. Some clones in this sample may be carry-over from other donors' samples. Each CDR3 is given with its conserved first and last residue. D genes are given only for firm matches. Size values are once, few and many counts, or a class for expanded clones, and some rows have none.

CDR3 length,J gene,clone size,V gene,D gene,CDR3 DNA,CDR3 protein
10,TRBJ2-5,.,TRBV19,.,TGTGCCAGTCGGGGGGAGACCCAGTACTTC,CASRGETQYF
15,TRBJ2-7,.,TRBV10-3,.,TGTGCCATCAGGGAGAAGGCAGGAATCTCCTACGAGCAGTACTTC,CAIREKAGISYEQYF
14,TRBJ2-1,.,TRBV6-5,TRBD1,TGTGCCAGCAGTAGGGGGCCCCCCGGCAATGAGCAGTTCTTC,CASSRGPPGNEQFF
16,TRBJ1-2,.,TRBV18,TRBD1,TGTGCCAGCTCACCGACGGGACAGGGGGCTAGCTATGGCTACACCTTC,CASSPTGQGASYGYTF
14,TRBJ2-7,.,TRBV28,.,TGTGCCAGCAGTTTAGGCGGGGCCGGATTGGGGCAGTACTTC,CASSLGGAGLGQYF
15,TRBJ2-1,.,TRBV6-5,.,TGTGCCAGCAGTCCGACTGTGAGCTCCTACAATGAGCAGTTCTTC,CASSPTVSSYNEQFF
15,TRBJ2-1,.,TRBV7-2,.,TGTGCCAGCAGCACTCTCCGGACAGTTTACAATGAGCAGTTCTTC,CASSTLRTVYNEQFF
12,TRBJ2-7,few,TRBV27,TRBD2,TGTGCCAGCAGTATAAGCGGGAGGGAGCAGTACTTC,CASSISGREQYF
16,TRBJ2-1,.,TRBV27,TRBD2,TGTGCCAGCAGTTTATCAGGAGCGGGAGGGCCGAATGAGCAGTTCTTC,CASSLSGAGGPNEQFF
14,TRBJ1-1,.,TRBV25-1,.,TGTGCCAGCAGTGACCTGACAAGGAACACTGAAGCTTTCTTT,CASSDLTRNTEAFF
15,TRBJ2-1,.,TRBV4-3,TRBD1,TGCGCCAGCAGCCAAGATTTCGTGGGACAGACTGAGCAGTTCTTC,CASSQDFVGQTEQFF
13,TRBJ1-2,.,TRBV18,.,TGTGCCAGCTCACCACAGGAAGCAGGGGGCTACACCTTC,CASSPQEAGGYTF
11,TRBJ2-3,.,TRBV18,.,TGTGCCAGCACGGTGACAGATACGCAGTATTTT,CASTVTDTQYF
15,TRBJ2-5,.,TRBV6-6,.,TGTGCCAGCAGTTACTCGAAAGGGGGCCAAGAGACCCAGTACTTC,CASSYSKGGQETQYF
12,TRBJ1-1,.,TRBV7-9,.,TGTGCCAGCAGCTTAAAACAGACTGAAGCTTTCTTT,CASSLKQTEAFF
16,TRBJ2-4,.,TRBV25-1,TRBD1,TGTGCCAGCAGTGAATCGCTGAAGGGGGCGAGTAACATTCAGTACTTC,CASSESLKGASNIQYF
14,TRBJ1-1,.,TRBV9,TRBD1,TGTGCCAGCAGCCCAACAGGGGGACGGACTGAAGCTTTCTTT,CASSPTGGRTEAFF
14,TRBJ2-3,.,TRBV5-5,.,TGTGCCAGCAGCTTGGGGCGGTTCACAGATACGCAGTATTTT,CASSLGRFTDTQYF
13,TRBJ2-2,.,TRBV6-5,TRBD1,TGTGCCAGCACCCCAGGGGGAACCGGGGAGCTGTTTTTT,CASTPGGTGELFF
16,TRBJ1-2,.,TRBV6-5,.,TGTGCCAGCAGTTACGTACCGGGAACCACGACCTATGGCTACACCTTC,CASSYVPGTTTYGYTF
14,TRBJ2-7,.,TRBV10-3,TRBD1,TGTGCCATCAGAGAGGGACAGCTGACCTACGAGCAGTACTTC,CAIREGQLTYEQYF
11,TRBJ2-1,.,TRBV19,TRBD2,TGTGCCAGTAGTATAGGTGGGGGGGAGTTCTTC,CASSIGGGEFF
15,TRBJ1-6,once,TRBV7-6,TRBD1,TGTGCCAGCAGCTTACAGGGACAGGGTAATTCACCCCTCCACTTT,CASSLQGQGNSPLHF
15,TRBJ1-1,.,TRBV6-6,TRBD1,TGTGCCAGCAGCTACAATGACAGGGGGAACACTGAAGCTTTCTTT,CASSYNDRGNTEAFF
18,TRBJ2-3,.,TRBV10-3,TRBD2,TGTGCCATCAGTCCCGGGACTAGCGGGAGGGCCAAGGGGGATACGCAGTATTTT,CAISPGTSGRAKGDTQYF
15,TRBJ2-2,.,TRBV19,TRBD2,TGTGCCAGTAGTGGGGGGGGGACGTCGGGCGGGGAGCTGTTTTTT,CASSGGGTSGGELFF
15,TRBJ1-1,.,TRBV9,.,TGTGCCAGCAGCGTAGAGCCAGGAAAGAACACTGAAGCTTTCTTT,CASSVEPGKNTEAFF
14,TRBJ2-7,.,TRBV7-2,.,TGTGCCAGCAGCTTAGAGGGCAGGGGTTACGAGCAGTACTTC,CASSLEGRGYEQYF
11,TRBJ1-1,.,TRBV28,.,TGTGCCAGCGCCGTCGGCACTGAAGCTTTCTTT,CASAVGTEAFF
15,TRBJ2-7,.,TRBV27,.,TGTGCCAGCAGTTTATATCCCCCGGTTTCCCACGAGCAGTACTTC,CASSLYPPVSHEQYF
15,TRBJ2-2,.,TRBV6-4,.,TGTGCCAGCAGTCCGACCGGGGTGAACACCGGGGAGCTGTTTTTT,CASSPTGVNTGELFF
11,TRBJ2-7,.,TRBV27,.,TGTGCCACCAACAGGGACTACGAGCAGTACTTC,CATNRDYEQYF
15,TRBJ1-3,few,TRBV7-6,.,TGTGCCAGCAGCCGAACGGCGGGCTCTGGAAACACCATATATTTT,CASSRTAGSGNTIYF
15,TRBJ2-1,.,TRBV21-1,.,TGTGCCAGCAGCATGGAGCGGGAGGGAAACAATGAGCAGTTCTTC,CASSMEREGNNEQFF
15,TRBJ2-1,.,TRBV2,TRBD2,TGTGCCAGCAGTGCCTTAGCGGGAGGGCGATATGAGCAGTTCTTC,CASSALAGGRYEQFF
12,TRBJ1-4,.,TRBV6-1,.,TGTGCCAGCAGCCACGGGGTCGAAAAACTGTTTTTT,CASSHGVEKLFF
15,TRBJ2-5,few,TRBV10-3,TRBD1,TGTGCCATCAGCTCCGGGACAGGGTCTCAAGAGACCCAGTACTTC,CAISSGTGSQETQYF